The rows below give T cell receptor beta chains drawn from one sample of a study of vaccination effects on CD4 cells after COVID-19. No antigen has been identified for these receptors. Sequenced by immunoSEQ multiplex PCR; TCRdb stores in-frame clones only, minus some. The sample lists approximately 30,000 clones; 65% were seen once. Sequencing used CD4+ T cells from PBMCs cultured without peptide, obtained before COVID-19 vaccination. The source of these receptors is a human donor who received a COVID-19 vaccine. The CDR3 runs from the conserved cysteine through the conserved F or W. A D gene is named only where the DNA matches it firmly. Clone size is shown for a subset of rows, as once, few, many or a class of expanded clone.

j_call d_call clone_size v_call cdr3_aa cdr3_nt
TRBJ1-3 TRBD1 few TRBV2 CASKTGQRSGNTIYF TGTGCCAGCAAGACAGGGCAGCGCTCTGGAAACACCATATATTTT
TRBJ2-5 NA NA TRBV11-1 CASSQGLQETQYF TGTGCCAGCAGCCAGGGACTTCAAGAGACCCAGTACTTC
TRBJ2-7 NA NA TRBV28 CASRDSGWSLSYEQYF TGTGCCAGCAGAGACTCAGGGTGGAGCCTTTCATACGAGCAGTACTTC
TRBJ2-5 NA once TRBV2 CASSSGLPFETQYF TGTGCCAGCAGTTCGGGACTTCCGTTCGAGACCCAGTACTTC
TRBJ2-1 TRBD1 NA TRBV12-5 CASGLVLVLGTAKYNEQFF TGTGCTAGTGGTTTGGTACTCGTACTTGGGACAGCGAAATACAATGAGCAGTTCTTC
TRBJ1-1 NA few TRBV19 CASSSQGRIGTEAFF TGTGCCAGTAGTTCACAGGGAAGGATAGGGACTGAAGCTTTCTTT
TRBJ2-7 NA NA TRBV5-6 CASSKTRVRYEQYF TGTGCCAGCAGCAAAACGAGAGTTCGCTACGAGCAGTACTTC
TRBJ2-1 TRBD2 NA TRBV3-1/TRBV3-2 CASGSGRRYNEQFF TGTGCCAGCGGTAGCGGGAGGCGGTACAATGAGCAGTTCTTC
TRBJ2-3 NA NA TRBV7-9 CASSLLARVSTDTQYF TGTGCCAGCAGCTTACTAGCGCGGGTCAGCACAGATACGCAGTATTTT
TRBJ2-1 NA NA TRBV9 CASSVPPGGGDEQFF TGTGCCAGCAGCGTACCACCGGGTGGGGGCGATGAGCAGTTCTTC
TRBJ2-2 NA NA TRBV2 CASSQQGFDTGELFF TGTGCCAGCAGTCAACAGGGTTTCGACACCGGGGAGCTGTTTTTT
TRBJ2-5 NA NA TRBV5-1 CASSFQGGETQYF TGCGCCAGCAGCTTCCAGGGAGGAGAGACCCAGTACTTC
TRBJ1-3 NA NA TRBV5-1 CASSLSGSGGNTIYF TGCGCCAGCAGCCTCAGCGGGAGTGGTGGAAACACCATATATTTT
TRBJ1-2 TRBD1 few TRBV19 CASSTRLGQGYGYTF TGTGCCAGTAGTACAAGATTGGGACAGGGGTATGGCTACACCTTC
TRBJ2-1 NA few TRBV2 CASSATRSYNEQFF TGTGCCAGCAGTGCCACCAGGTCCTACAATGAGCAGTTCTTC
TRBJ2-5 TRBD2 NA TRBV6-2/TRBV6-3 CASSYPRGEKETQYF TGTGCCAGCAGTTACCCGCGGGGGGAAAAAGAGACCCAGTACTTC
TRBJ1-2 NA NA TRBV14 CASSQDFQGPGYTF TGTGCCAGCAGCCAAGATTTCCAGGGGCCGGGCTACACCTTC
TRBJ2-7 NA NA TRBV9 CASSPPGGGGGYEQYF TGTGCCAGCAGCCCGCCCGGTGGAGGGGGGGGGTACGAGCAGTACTTC
TRBJ2-6 TRBD1 NA TRBV4-1 CASSTTGQISGANVLTF TGCGCCAGCAGCACAACGGGACAGATCTCTGGGGCCAACGTCCTGACTTTC
TRBJ2-2 NA few TRBV19 CASTRGVDTGELFF TGTGCCAGTACGCGAGGGGTTGACACCGGGGAGCTGTTTTTT
TRBJ1-3 NA NA TRBV6-1 CASREAGAGNTIYF TGTGCCAGCAGAGAGGCCGGGGCTGGAAACACCATATATTTT
TRBJ2-3 NA NA TRBV6-5 CASSTGTPSTQYF TGTGCCAGCAGTACAGGGACTCCGAGTACGCAGTATTTT
TRBJ2-5 NA NA TRBV19 CASNKGRQETQYF TGTGCCAGTAACAAGGGGCGGCAAGAGACCCAGTACTTC
TRBJ2-5 NA NA TRBV11-2 CASSLEPQGTQYF TGTGCCAGCAGCTTAGAACCTCAGGGGACCCAGTACTTC
TRBJ2-5 TRBD2 NA TRBV3-1/TRBV3-2 CASSYMTSGRGETQYF TGTGCCAGCAGCTACATGACTAGCGGGAGGGGTGAGACCCAGTACTTC
TRBJ1-1 TRBD1 NA TRBV6-6 CASSQQGRTEAFF TGTGCCAGCAGCCAACAGGGGAGGACTGAAGCTTTCTTT
TRBJ2-3 NA NA TRBV6-5 CASSYSGAIPTDTQYF TGTGCCAGCAGTTACTCTGGCGCGATTCCGACAGATACGCAGTATTTT
TRBJ2-7 TRBD2 NA TRBV6-1 CASSEVAGGPNEQYF TGTGCCAGCAGTGAAGTAGCGGGGGGGCCGAACGAGCAGTACTTC
TRBJ1-2 TRBD1 few TRBV2 CASNRGQLNYGYTF TGTGCCAGCAATCGGGGACAGCTTAACTATGGCTACACCTTC
TRBJ2-1 TRBD2 NA TRBV6-4 CASSGGAGTSGSKKPNEQFF TGTGCCAGCAGTGGGGGAGCCGGGACTAGCGGGAGTAAGAAACCCAATGAGCAGTTCTTC
TRBJ1-2 NA NA TRBV5-1 CASSLGRLSGYTF TGCGCCAGCAGCTTGGGGAGGCTGAGTGGCTACACCTTC
TRBJ2-7 NA NA TRBV6-5 CASSYPGQGYKQYF TGTGCCAGCAGTTACCCGGGACAAGGGTACAAGCAGTACTTC
TRBJ2-1 TRBD2 NA TRBV12-3/TRBV12-4 CASSLASGDEQFF TGTGCCAGCAGTTTAGCGAGCGGGGACGAGCAGTTCTTC
TRBJ2-7 NA NA TRBV21-1 CASVKPARRLSSYEQYF TGTGCCAGCGTCAAACCGGCCAGGCGCCTTTCCTCCTACGAGCAGTACTTC
TRBJ1-2 TRBD1 few TRBV3-1/TRBV3-2 CASSQDTGQRYGYTF TGTGCCAGCAGCCAAGATACGGGACAGCGCTATGGCTACACCTTC
TRBJ2-7 TRBD1 NA TRBV3-1/TRBV3-2 CASSQGTGVYEQYF TGTGCCAGCAGCCAAGGGACAGGGGTGTACGAGCAGTACTTC
TRBJ1-4 NA NA TRBV2 CASGSGQGEKLFF TGTGCCAGTGGGTCGGGACAAGGAGAAAAACTGTTTTTT
TRBJ2-2 TRBD2 NA TRBV10-1 CASSFSGSYTGELFF TGCGCCAGCAGTTTTAGCGGGAGTTACACCGGGGAGCTGTTTTTT
TRBJ2-3 NA few TRBV10-3 CAISEEGEDTDTQYF TGTGCCATCAGTGAAGAGGGGGAAGACACAGATACGCAGTATTTT
TRBJ1-2 NA NA TRBV3-1/TRBV3-2 CASSQDGSYGYTF TGTGCCAGCAGCCAAGACGGGAGCTATGGCTACACCTTC
TRBJ2-5 NA NA TRBV2 CASSQASEGTQYF TGTGCCAGCAGTCAAGCCAGCGAGGGGACCCAGTACTTC
TRBJ2-5 TRBD1 NA TRBV20-1 CSASQGAGETQYF TGCAGTGCTAGTCAGGGGGCCGGAGAGACCCAGTACTTC
TRBJ1-2 NA few TRBV6-1 CASSEQGRDDGYTF TGTGCCAGCAGTGAACAGGGGCGGGATGATGGCTACACCTTC